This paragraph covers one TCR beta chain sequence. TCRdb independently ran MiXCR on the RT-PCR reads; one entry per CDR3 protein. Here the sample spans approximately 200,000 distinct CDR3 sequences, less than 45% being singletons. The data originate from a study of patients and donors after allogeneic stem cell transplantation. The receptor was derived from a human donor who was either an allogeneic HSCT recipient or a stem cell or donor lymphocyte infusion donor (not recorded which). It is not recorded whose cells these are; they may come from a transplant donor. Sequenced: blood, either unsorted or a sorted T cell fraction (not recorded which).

CDR3: CASSPRDPSHGYTF. CDR3 DNA: TGTGCCAGCAGTCCCCGGGACCCCAGTCATGGCTACACCTTC. J is TRBJ1-2 and V is TRBV2; possibly TRBD1 for D (5 bases). Germline loops: CDR1 SNHLY, CDR2 FYNNEI. Between the trimmed V and J ends, which lost 5 bases and 6 bases, there was a span of 16 bases. The CDR3 has 14 residues.